This T cell receptor (beta chain) was captured by sequencing in a study of CD8 T cells in Susac syndrome. Reverse transcription used about 0.45 to 1 ug RNA and random hexamers. TCRdb analysed the immunoSEQ multiplex PCR reads with MiXCR anew, one entry per CDR3 protein. Of about 150,000 distinct CDR3 sequences listed, roughly 95% were seen once; the top ten hold about 0.08%. What was sequenced was CD4+ T cells from PBMCs. The receptor was derived from a human donor with Susac syndrome.

Here the CDR3 DNA reads TGTGCCAGCAGCTTGCAACTCTATGGCTACACCTTC. Protein product: CASSLQLYGYTF. This chain connects TRBV5-6 to TRBJ1-2; D is unresolved. V lost 1 base and J lost 4, with 5 bases in between. The CDR3 extends over 12 amino acids. From germline, CDR1 is SGHDT and CDR2 YYEEEE.